The present T cell receptor (beta chain) was sequenced within a study of T cell responses to AZD1222 COVID-19 vaccine. Pooling covered second doses at about 4 or about 12 weeks. Profiling relied on immunoSEQ multiplex PCR, and the TCRdb table lists in-frame clones only, not all of them. The sample carries roughly 100,000 clones, 89% recorded once. Details on this clone: What it binds is not known.

General study results and limits: The donors showed a predominance of white British ancestry and of females, with possible underestimation of clonal diversity. Seropositive at baseline were only six AZD1222 recipients. Spike-wide vaccine-associated CD4 TCRs dominated at 160-218 and 743-854.

Per the germline V gene, CDR1 is LNHDA and CDR2 is SQIVND (reference sequence). The CDR3 loop spans 15 amino acids. V was cut by 7 bases and J by 7 bases, with 19 bases left in between. The rearrangement joins TRBV19 to TRBJ2-2, with D perhaps matching TRBD2 (5 bases). The sequence was collected from an adult who received the AZD1222 COVID-19 vaccine. Here the sequenced sample was peripheral blood, taken 28 days after the second AZD1222 dose. The CDR3, as DNA: TGTGCCAGTAAATCGACTCAGATGGGAGACGGGGAGCTGTTTTTT. As protein: CASKSTQMGDGELFF. Full variable domain (rest looked up from reference TRBV19 and TRBJ2-2): DGGITQSPKYLFRKEGQNVTLSCEQNLNHDAMYWYRQDPGQGLRLIYYSQIVNDFQKGDIAEGYSVSREKKESFPLTVTSAQKNPTAFYLCASKSTQMGDGELFFGEGSRLTVL.